A single sample is the source of the 24 T cell receptor beta chains below, sequenced in a study of cytomegalovirus exposure and HLA in healthy donors. Primers included in the PCR were 60 Vbeta and 13 Jbeta primers. TCRdb's copy holds only in-frame clones and misses some; the assay was immunoSEQ multiplex PCR. Here the sample spans some 130,000 clones, roughly 70% being singletons. The specimen was PBMCs. The receptors here all came from a man aged 35-49 years in good health and CMV-seronegative.

This clone appeared once. V is TRBV15 and J is TRBJ2-7, with 7 bases matching TRBD1. Germline CDR1 and CDR2: LNHNV and YYDKDF (reference sequence). The J segment lost 5 bases and the V segment lost 0 bases, leaving 4 bases of the junction unmatched. This CDR3 has 14 amino acids. DNA of the CDR3: TGTGCCACCAGCAGAGAAGGGACAGTCAACGAGCAGTACTTC. Translating gives CATSREGTVNEQYF. The full variable domain, with the rest looked up from reference TRBV15 and TRBJ2-7, is DAMVIQNPRYQVTQFGKPVTLSCSQTLNHNVMYWYQQKSSQAPKLLFHYYDKDFNNEADTPDNFQSRRPNTSFCFLDIRSPGLGDTAMYLCATSREGTVNEQYFGPGTRLTVT.

The chain employs TRBV7-3 and TRBJ2-7; 12 bases match TRBD2. Per germline, CDR1 SGHTA and CDR2 FQGTGA. The V and J ends lost 5 bases and 7 bases, in that order; junction bases with no gene match: 3. This CDR3 is 13 amino acids long. CDR3 region: CASSPGLAGEQYF. The CDR3 nucleotides are TGTGCCAGCAGCCCAGGACTAGCGGGGGAGCAGTACTTC. The full variable domain, its missing parts supplied by reference TRBV7-3 and TRBJ2-7, is GAGVSQTPSNKVTEKGKYVELRCDPISGHTALYWYRQSLGQGPEFLIYFQGTGAADDSGLPNDRFFAVRPEGSVSTLKIQRTERGDSAVYLCASSPGLAGEQYFGPGTRLTVT.

The table lists this clone with a few counts. The chain combines TRBV6-5 with TRBJ1-2; 7 nucleotides match TRBD1. The CDR3 consists of 15 residues. Germline trimming cut 6 bases from V and 3 bases from J; bases unmatched to any gene: 10. CDR1 MNHEY and CDR2 SVGAGI come from the germline V gene. The CDR3, as DNA: TGTGCCAGCAGCCCCCAGACAGGGCTTCACTATGGCTACACCTTC. Translation gives CASSPQTGLHYGYTF.

The chain is built from TRBV28 and TRBJ2-7, with TRBD2 matching 9 bases. The length of the CDR3 is 15 residues. The germline CDR1 and CDR2 sequences are MDHEN and SYDVKM. V shed 7 bases and J 4 bases; nucleotides not matched to a gene: 11. CDR3 sequence reads: CASTAGGLVGYEQYF. Here the CDR3 DNA reads TGTGCCAGCACCGCGGGAGGGTTGGTTGGGTACGAGCAGTACTTC.

The chain has TRBV7-2 and TRBJ1-2, with 10 nucleotides matching TRBD1. Looked up from germline, CDR1 is SGHTA and CDR2 is FQGNSA. The CDR3 covers 15 residues. Germline trimming cut 5 bases from V and 4 bases from J; bases unmatched to any gene: 7. The chain's CDR3 is CASSPEGQGTYGYTF. The CDR3 nucleotides are TGTGCCAGCAGCCCCGAGGGACAGGGGACCTATGGCTACACCTTC.

This chain joins TRBV18 and TRBJ2-2; 8 bases align to TRBD1. The CDR3 covers 16 residues. Trimming at V came to 5 bases and at J to 4 bases, leaving 9 bases not matched to a gene. Germline CDR1 and CDR2: KGHSH and LQKENI. The CDR3 region is CASSFRTGLSTGELFF. In nucleotides, the CDR3 is TGTGCCAGCTCATTCCGGACAGGGCTATCCACCGGGGAGCTGTTTTTT.

The chain couples TRBV7-9 to TRBJ2-7; 7 bases are shared with TRBD2. V lost 0 bases and J lost 4; bases outside the gene matches: 3. CDR1 SEHNR and CDR2 FQNEAQ come from the germline V gene (reference sequence). This CDR3 is built from 14 residues. This CDR3 is CASSLAASGYEQYF. DNA for the CDR3: TGTGCCAGCAGCTTAGCGGCTAGCGGTTACGAGCAGTACTTC.

The gene calls are TRBV9 and TRBJ1-4; D ambiguous. Germline-derived CDR1 and CDR2 are SGDLS and YYNGEE. The CDR3 has 15 residues. V gave up 0 bases and J gave up 4 bases, with 10 bases separating them. DNA of the CDR3: TGTGCCAGCAGCGTAGGCGGGCAGGTTAATGAAAAACTGTTTTTT. This sequence encodes CASSVGGQVNEKLFF.

This chain connects TRBV6-1 to TRBJ1-1, with a possible D match to TRBD1 (5 bases). The germline CDR1 and CDR2 sequences are MNHNS and SASEGT. The CDR3 has 13 amino acids. V shed 3 bases and J shed 2 bases, with 7 bases lying between them. The CDR3 reads CASSDQGNTEAFF. CDR3 in DNA: TGTGCCAGCAGTGATCAGGGCAACACTGAAGCTTTCTTT.

The chain joins TRBV27 to TRBJ2-2; 9 positions agree with TRBD1. CDR1 is MNHEY and CDR2 is SMNVEV in the germline V gene (reference sequence). V was pared by 4 bases and J by 7 bases, with 7 bases of the junction left unmatched. This CDR3 is 15 amino acids long. CDR3 nucleotides: TGTGCCAGCAGTTCCCGTACAGGGGGCGGCGGGGAGCTGTTTTTT. This sequence encodes CASSSRTGGGGELFF.

CDR3 coding DNA: TGTGCCAGCAGGACCTCGAGGGAGGGTGAGCAGTTCTTC. Its protein product is CASRTSREGEQFF. The rearrangement links TRBV2 to TRBJ2-1; 7 bases agree with TRBD2. CDR1 is SNHLY, CDR2 FYNNEI, per germline. Trimming removed 6 bases from V and 9 bases from J; junction bases left unmatched: 8. This CDR3 has 13 amino acids.

The chain links TRBV30 to TRBJ1-2, with TRBD1 identical over 9 bases. This CDR3 contains 13 residues. After removal of 2 bases from V and 7 bases from J, the junction contained 5 bases not matched to a gene. CDR1 and CDR2 (germline): GTSNPN, SVGIG (reference sequence). The CDR3 reads CAWSSATGGGYTF. The CDR3 nucleotides are TGTGCCTGGAGTTCTGCGACAGGGGGTGGCTACACCTTC.

This clone came up a few times. The chain carries TRBV7-9 and TRBJ2-5; D may be TRBD2 (5 bases). V was cut by 0 bases and J by 5 bases, with 16 bases left in between. Germline CDR1 reads SEHNR; CDR2 reads FQNEAQ (reference sequence). The CDR3 has 16 residues. The CDR3 bases are TGTGCCAGCAGCTTAGCTAGCGTTCTCAACGGTGAGACCCAGTACTTC. Amino acids: CASSLASVLNGETQYF.

The rearrangement joins TRBV5-1 to TRBJ1-5; 11 bases line up with TRBD1. This CDR3 is 15 amino acids long. In germline, CDR1 is SGHRS, CDR2 YFSETQ. The V and J ends lost 0 bases and 7 bases, in that order; junction bases with no gene match: 3. CDR3 sequence: CASSLEGQGGQPQHF. CDR3 bases: TGCGCCAGCAGCTTGGAGGGACAGGGGGGACAGCCCCAGCATTTT. The full variable domain, its missing parts supplied by reference TRBV5-1 and TRBJ1-5, is KAGVTQTPRYLIKTRGQQVTLSCSPISGHRSVSWYQQTPGQGLQFLFEYFSETQRNKGNFPGRFSGRQFSNSRSEMNVSTLELGDSALYLCASSLEGQGGQPQHFGDGTRLSIL.

The V gene is TRBV5-1, the J gene TRBJ2-3; 9 bases align to TRBD2. Germline V gene lookup returns CDR1 SGHRS and CDR2 YFSETQ. The CDR3 loop spans 16 amino acids. V shed 0 bases, J shed 1 base, and the junction held 3 bases outside the gene matches. CDR3 amino acids: CASSLGSSGGTDTQYF. The CDR3 nucleotides read TGCGCCAGCAGCTTGGGGTCTAGCGGGGGCACAGATACGCAGTATTTT. Full variable domain (rest looked up from reference TRBV5-1 and TRBJ2-3): KAGVTQTPRYLIKTRGQQVTLSCSPISGHRSVSWYQQTPGQGLQFLFEYFSETQRNKGNFPGRFSGRQFSNSRSEMNVSTLELGDSALYLCASSLGSSGGTDTQYFGPGTRLTVL.

CDR3 protein: CASRPGQGAFYEQYF. The CDR3 DNA follows: TGTGCCAGCAGACCTGGACAGGGGGCGTTCTACGAGCAGTACTTC. This chain joins TRBV27 and TRBJ2-7; TRBD1 aligns across 11 bases. CDR1 is MNHEY, CDR2 SMNVEV, per germline (reference sequence). This CDR3 is 15 amino acids long. V gave up 6 bases and J gave up 3 bases; unmatched junction bases: 7.

The gene calls are TRBV18 and TRBJ1-5, with 8 bases lining up with TRBD1. Trimming cost V 4 bases and J 4 bases; bases outside gene matches: 3. Per germline, CDR1 KGHSH and CDR2 LQKENI. CDR3 length: 14 amino acids. This CDR3 reads CASSRDRNNQPQHF. CDR3 in DNA: TGTGCCAGCTCACGGGACAGGAATAATCAGCCCCAGCATTTT.

The genes are TRBV7-9 and TRBJ1-6; the D gene is possibly TRBD1 (5 bases). The CDR3 runs 14 residues. Germline V lookup: CDR1 SEHNR, CDR2 FQNEAQ (reference sequence). V dropped 5 bases and J dropped 11 bases, with 16 bases sitting between them. In nucleotides, the CDR3 is TGTGCCAGCAGCCCAATTATCGGGGGTGCACCCCTCCACTTT. Its protein product is CASSPIIGGAPLHF.

This clone was picked up one time. This chain links TRBV18 with TRBJ2-1; no clear D gene. The CDR3 loop spans 13 amino acids. The germline gives CDR1 KGHSH, CDR2 LQKENI. V was shortened by 2 bases and J by 5 bases, with 7 bases between the two germline ends. CDR3 region: CASSPVADNEQFF. The CDR3 nucleotides read TGTGCCAGCTCACCAGTGGCGGACAATGAGCAGTTCTTC.

This chain connects TRBV30 to TRBJ1-2, with a weak D call TRBD1 (6 bases). CDR3 size: 13 residues. The germline gives CDR1 GTSNPN, CDR2 SVGIG (reference sequence). Trimming took 3 bases from V and 4 from J, leaving 12 bases between them. CDR3 in DNA: TGTGCCTGGAGGACCCGGGACACCTATGGCTACACCTTC. Amino acids: CAWRTRDTYGYTF.

Notes on this clone: Its ends do not fully match the called genes, so a read error is possible. The V gene is TRBV4-3, the J gene TRBJ1-6; no reliable D call. Germline lookup yields CDR1 LGHNA and CDR2 YSLEER. The CDR3 sequence is 11 residues long. The CDR3 is CASSQVRPGLF. The DNA for the CDR3 is TGCGCCAGCAGCCAAGTTAGGCCAGGCCTCTTT.

The chain is built from TRBV7-9 and TRBJ2-5; a possible D gene is TRBD2 (6 bases). Germline V gene data show CDR1 as SEHNR and CDR2 as FQNEAQ (reference sequence). Trimming took 5 bases from V and 2 from J, leaving 18 bases between them. This CDR3 has 16 residues. Here the CDR3 reads CASSLAEGSPQETQYF. Here the CDR3 DNA reads TGTGCCAGCAGCCTCGCGGAGGGCTCCCCACAAGAGACCCAGTACTTC.

This clone has only a few counts. V usage is TRBV19 and J usage is TRBJ2-5, with D perhaps matching TRBD1 (6 bases). Trimming removed 10 bases from V and 5 bases from J, with 23 bases in between. Germline V gives CDR1 LNHDA, CDR2 SQIVND (reference sequence). CDR3 size: 15 residues. DNA of the CDR3: TGTGCCACGGGCTCAGGGGCAGCCTTAGGGGAGACCCAGTACTTC. Amino acid sequence: CATGSGAALGETQYF.

The rearrangement links TRBV18 to TRBJ1-4; D possibly corresponds to TRBD1 (5 bases). Per germline, CDR1 KGHSH and CDR2 LQKENI. The V gene lost 1 base and the J gene lost 10 bases, with 19 bases spanning the gap. The length of the CDR3 is 16 residues. The CDR3: CASSPQLRTAGGKLFF. CDR3 nucleotide sequence: TGTGCCAGCTCACCACAGTTACGGACCGCGGGGGGAAAACTGTTTTTT.